These 13 T cell receptor beta chains were sequenced from one sample in a study of T cell responses to AZD1222 COVID-19 vaccine. Measured with immunoSEQ multiplex PCR; TCRdb has only the in-frame clones, and not every one. This sample has some 140,000 clones, with under 95% found just once. The material was peripheral blood, obtained on day 0 of AZD1222 vaccination. Source of these receptors: an adult in good health.

J is TRBJ2-2 and V is TRBV11-1; D could derive from TRBD1 or TRBD2 (5 bases each). Trimming took 1 base from V and 5 from J, leaving 14 bases between them. Per the germline V gene, CDR1 is SGHAT and CDR2 is FQDESV (reference sequence). The CDR3 loop spans 16 amino acids. The CDR3 sequence: CASSLGFQGGTGELFF. In DNA form, the CDR3 reads TGTGCCAGCAGCTTAGGGTTTCAGGGCGGGACCGGGGAGCTGTTTTTT.

The rearrangement links TRBV11-2 to TRBJ2-7; D gene uncertain. The ends were cut back, 2 bases at V and 3 bases at J, with 8 bases in the middle. The CDR3 totals 13 residues. The germline V gene encodes CDR1 SGHAT and CDR2 FQNNGV. The CDR3 DNA reads TGTGCCAGCAGCTTAACGAGAAACTACGAGCAGTACTTC. Translated: CASSLTRNYEQYF.

This chain links TRBV5-5 with TRBJ1-2; weak D call: TRBD1 (5 bases). CDR1 SGHKS and CDR2 YYEKEE come from the germline V gene (reference sequence). CDR3 size: 14 residues. Trimming stripped 0 bases from V and 2 bases from J, with 8 bases between. CDR3 amino acids: CASSLGQQNYGYTF. CDR3 DNA sequence: TGTGCCAGCAGCTTGGGACAGCAAAACTATGGCTACACCTTC.

The rearrangement links TRBV7-2 to TRBJ2-2; a possible D gene is TRBD2 (5 bases). V was shortened by 4 bases and J by 2 bases, with 8 bases between the two germline ends. The length of the CDR3 is 14 residues. Germline V gene data show CDR1 as SGHTA and CDR2 as FQGNSA. The CDR3 protein is CASSWTPNTGELFF. In DNA, the CDR3 is TGTGCCAGCAGCTGGACTCCCAACACCGGGGAGCTGTTTTTT.

Only a few counts were recorded for this clone. The genes are TRBV15 and TRBJ2-2; D possibly uses TRBD1 or TRBD2 (5 bases each). Trimming took 5 bases from V and 9 from J, leaving 16 bases between them. The V gene's germline CDR1 is LNHNV and CDR2 YYDKDF (reference sequence). The CDR3 length is 14 residues. CDR3 sequence reads: CATSDPRGLRELFF. CDR3 nucleotides: TGTGCCACCAGCGACCCCCGGGGCCTGAGGGAGCTGTTTTTT. Looking up the rest from reference TRBV15 and TRBJ2-2 gives the full variable domain: DAMVIQNPRYQVTQFGKPVTLSCSQTLNHNVMYWYQQKSSQAPKLLFHYYDKDFNNEADTPDNFQSRRPNTSFCFLDIRSPGLGDTAMYLCATSDPRGLRELFFGEGSRLTVL.

In this sample, this clone turned up once. This chain links TRBV30 with TRBJ1-6, with TRBD1 matching over 8 bases. V lost 5 bases, J lost 9 bases, and 18 bases stayed unmatched. The CDR3 spans 17 residues. Germline V gene data show CDR1 as GTSNPN and CDR2 as SVGIG (reference sequence). The CDR3 region is CAWGQGVGKGLRSPLHF. CDR3 coding DNA: TGTGCCTGGGGACAGGGAGTAGGAAAAGGTCTCCGTTCACCCCTCCACTTT.

This chain links TRBV5-1 with TRBJ2-2; D remains unclear. CDR1 and CDR2 (germline): SGHRS, YFSETQ. The V and J ends lost 4 bases and 0 bases respectively, with 7 bases between them. CDR3 length: 14 residues. CDR3 residues: CASSPDPNTGELFF. Written as DNA, the CDR3 is TGCGCCAGCAGCCCCGACCCGAACACCGGGGAGCTGTTTTTT.

The rearrangement uses TRBV5-6 and TRBJ2-6; D unresolved. V gave up 2 bases and J gave up 4 bases, with 16 bases separating them. The CDR3 runs to 17 residues. Germline loops: CDR1 SGHDT, CDR2 YYEEEE. The CDR3 sequence: CASSFSSVAFGANVLTF. CDR3 coding DNA: TGTGCCAGCAGCTTTTCGTCGGTAGCATTCGGGGCCAACGTCCTGACTTTC.

The chain couples TRBV19 to TRBJ1-2; D gene unclear. The CDR3 sequence is 13 residues long. The V end lost 7 bases, the J end lost 4 bases, and 13 bases lay between the germline ends. Germline CDR1 reads LNHDA; CDR2 reads SQIVND (reference sequence). The CDR3 DNA sequence: TGTGCCAGTACACCCGCCGGTCCCTATGGCTACACCTTC. Translated: CASTPAGPYGYTF.

This clone was picked up a small number of times. The chain carries TRBV19 and TRBJ2-4; D may be TRBD1 (5 bases). With 11 bases removed from V and 2 bases from J, the gap between germline ends came to 13 bases. The CDR3 is 13 residues long. Looked up from germline, CDR1 is LNHDA and CDR2 is SQIVND (reference sequence). The CDR3 protein is CAVNSGTKNIQYF. Here the CDR3 DNA reads TGTGCCGTCAATTCAGGGACCAAAAACATTCAGTACTTC.

V and J are TRBV28 and TRBJ1-3; D unclear. CDR1 MDHEN and CDR2 SYDVKM come from the germline V gene. The CDR3 has 11 residues. Trimming cost V 7 bases and J 2 bases, with 3 bases left between them. The CDR3 protein is CASITGNTIYF. The CDR3 coding sequence is TGTGCCAGCATTACTGGAAACACCATATATTTT.

The gene calls are TRBV2 and TRBJ1-1, with D tentatively TRBD1 (5 bases). Trimming pared 10 bases from V and 0 bases from J, leaving 12 bases between. CDR1 is SNHLY and CDR2 is FYNNEI in the germline V gene. This CDR3 has 13 residues. The CDR3 is CATRDSLNTEAFF. DNA for the CDR3: TGTGCCACCCGTGACAGCCTGAACACTGAAGCTTTCTTT.

This chain joins TRBV9 and TRBJ1-5; 7 bases agree with TRBD1. Germline CDR1 reads SGDLS; CDR2 reads YYNGEE. Trimming took 2 bases from V and 4 from J; bases not matched to a gene: 3. The CDR3 totals 14 residues. The CDR3 DNA follows: TGTGCCAGCAGCGTCGAGGGGGCAAATCAGCCCCAGCATTTT. Encoded protein: CASSVEGANQPQHF.